This TCR beta chain was obtained from a study of T cell repertoires in cytomegalovirus infection. Across the whole study: CMV infection together with matching HLA type was indicated by public TCR beta signatures.

This clonotype was seen only a few times. What it recognizes is unknown. The germline V gene has CDR1 SGHDT and CDR2 YYEEEE. This CDR3 is 15 amino acids long. V lost 4 bases, J lost 6 bases, and 9 bases stayed unmatched. Study-level results: CMV-specific HLA-C-restricted TCR beta clonotypes dominated the ex vivo response. There were carriers of CMV plus the relevant HLA, and cumulative public TCR beta family frequency identified them.

Each CDR3 protein gets one entry after TCRdb re-called the reads with MiXCR. Of a few hundred thousand distinct CDR3 sequences listed, approximately 25% were seen once; the top ten hold less than 15%. Source material: PBMCs. The clonotype originates from a human donor in good health (CMV status not recorded). Some clones in this sample may be carry-over from other donors' samples. The chain links TRBV5-6 to TRBJ1-4, with TRBD1 matching over 7 bases. CDR3 in DNA: TGTGCCAGCAGCCTCCGGGACAGACCTTATGAAAAACTGTTTTTT. As protein: CASSLRDRPYEKLFF.